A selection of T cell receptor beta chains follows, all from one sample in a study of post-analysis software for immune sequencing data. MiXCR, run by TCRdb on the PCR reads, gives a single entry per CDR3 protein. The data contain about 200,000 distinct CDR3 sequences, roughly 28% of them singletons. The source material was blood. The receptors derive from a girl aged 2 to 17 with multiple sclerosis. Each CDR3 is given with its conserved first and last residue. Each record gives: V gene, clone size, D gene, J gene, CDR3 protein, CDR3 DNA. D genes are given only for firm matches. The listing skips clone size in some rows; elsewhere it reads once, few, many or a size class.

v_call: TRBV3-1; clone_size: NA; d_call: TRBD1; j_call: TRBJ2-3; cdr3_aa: CASSQDWDRGPPDTQYF; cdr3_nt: TGTGCCAGCAGCCAAGATTGGGACAGGGGGCCCCCAGATACGCAGTATTTT
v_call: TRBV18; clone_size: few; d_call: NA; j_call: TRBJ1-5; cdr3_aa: CASSPSPYSNQPQHF; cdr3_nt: TGTGCCAGCTCACCATCTCCTTATAGCAATCAGCCCCAGCATTTT
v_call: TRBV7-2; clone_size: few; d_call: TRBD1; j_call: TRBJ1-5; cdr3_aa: CASRRTGSQPQHF; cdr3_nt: TGTGCCAGCAGGAGGACAGGGTCTCAGCCCCAGCATTTT
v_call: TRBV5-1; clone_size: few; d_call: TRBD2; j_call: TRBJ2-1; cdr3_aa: CASSLGTSGRANEQFF; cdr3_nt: TGCGCCAGCAGCTTGGGGACTAGCGGGAGGGCCAATGAGCAGTTCTTC
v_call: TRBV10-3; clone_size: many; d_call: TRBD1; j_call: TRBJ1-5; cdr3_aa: CAIRGTGGGQPQHF; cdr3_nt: TGTGCCATCAGAGGGACAGGGGGCGGTCAGCCCCAGCATTTT
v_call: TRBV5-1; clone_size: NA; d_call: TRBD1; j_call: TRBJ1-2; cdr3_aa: CASSGGQSGYGYTF; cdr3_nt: TGCGCCAGCAGCGGGGGACAGTCGGGGTATGGCTACACCTTC
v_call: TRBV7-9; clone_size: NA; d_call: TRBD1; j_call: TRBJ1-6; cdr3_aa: CASSTGTGLYNSPLHF; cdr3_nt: TGTGCCAGCAGCACCGGGACAGGGTTGTATAATTCACCCCTCCACTTT
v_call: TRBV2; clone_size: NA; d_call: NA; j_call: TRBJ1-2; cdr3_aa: CASSEALNNGYTF; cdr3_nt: TGTGCCAGCAGTGAAGCGCTTAACAATGGCTACACCTTC
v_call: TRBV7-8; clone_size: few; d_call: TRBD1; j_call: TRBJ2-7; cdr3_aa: CASSLATGQGAEQYF; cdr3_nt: TGTGCCAGCAGCTTAGCTACGGGACAGGGCGCCGAGCAGTACTTC
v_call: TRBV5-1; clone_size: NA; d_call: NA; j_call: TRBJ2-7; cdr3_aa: CASNPDRLSSYEQYF; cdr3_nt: TGCGCCAGCAATCCGGACAGACTAAGCTCCTACGAGCAGTACTTC
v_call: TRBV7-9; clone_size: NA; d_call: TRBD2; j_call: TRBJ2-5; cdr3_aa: CASSFGTSGKNEQYF; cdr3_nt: TGTGCCAGCAGCTTCGGGACTAGCGGAAAAAATGAGCAGTACTTC
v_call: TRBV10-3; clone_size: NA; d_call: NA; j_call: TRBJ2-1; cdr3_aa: CASRDGYNEQFF; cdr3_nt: TGTGCCTCCAGGGATGGGTACAATGAGCAGTTCTTC
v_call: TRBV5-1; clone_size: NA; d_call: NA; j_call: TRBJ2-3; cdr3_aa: CASSLAVGSPSTDTQYF; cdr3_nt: TGCGCCAGCAGCTTGGCCGTCGGATCCCCTAGCACAGATACGCAGTATTTT
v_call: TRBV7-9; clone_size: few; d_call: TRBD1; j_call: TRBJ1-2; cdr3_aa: CASSPGQGGYGYTF; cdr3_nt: TGTGCCAGCAGCCCAGGACAGGGTGGCTATGGCTACACCTTC
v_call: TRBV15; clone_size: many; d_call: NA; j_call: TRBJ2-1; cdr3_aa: CATSRPPVLPNEQFF; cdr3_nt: TGTGCCACCAGCAGACCCCCTGTTCTCCCCAATGAGCAGTTCTTC
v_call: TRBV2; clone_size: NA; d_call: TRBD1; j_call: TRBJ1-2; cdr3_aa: CASSDRGTYGYTF; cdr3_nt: TGTGCCAGCAGCGACAGGGGAACCTATGGCTACACCTTC